This passage covers 15 T cell receptor beta chains from one sample sequenced in a study of blood T cell repertoires in COVID-19. Sequencing was performed with immunoSEQ multiplex PCR; in TCRdb, only in-frame clones are kept and a portion is missing. The sample contains roughly 71,000 clones, approximately 87% of which appear only once. Sequencing was carried out using peripheral blood. These TCRs come from a woman older than 75 with acute or convalescent COVID-19.

CDR3 DNA: TGTGCCAGCAGTCGTAACAGTGGAACTCGTAATCAGCCCCAGCATTTT. It is translated as CASSRNSGTRNQPQHF. The chain joins TRBV6-2 or TRBV6-3 to TRBJ1-5; no clear D gene. The CDR3 consists of 16 residues. The germline gives CDR1 MNHEY, CDR2 SVGEGT. The V end was cut by 5 bases, the J end by 4 bases, with 18 bases between.

The chain joins TRBV7-3 to TRBJ2-1; the D gene is possibly TRBD2 (5 bases). Trimming shortened V by 2 bases and J by 11 bases, and 13 bases separated the two germline ends. CDR3 size: 13 residues. Germline CDR1 SGHTA, CDR2 FQGTGA. CDR3 DNA: TGTGCCAGCAGCTTAGAGATGAGCGGTAAGCAGTTCTTC. This codes for CASSLEMSGKQFF. Looking up the rest from reference TRBV7-3 and TRBJ2-1 gives the full variable domain: GAGVSQTPSNKVTEKGKYVELRCDPISGHTALYWYRQSLGQGPEFLIYFQGTGAADDSGLPNDRFFAVRPEGSVSTLKIQRTERGDSAVYLCASSLEMSGKQFFGPGTRLTVL.

The chain employs TRBV7-6 and TRBJ2-1; 10 bases fit TRBD2. The germline gives CDR1 SGHVS, CDR2 FNYEAQ. This CDR3 region has 14 residues. The V and J ends lost 2 bases and 10 bases, in that order; junction bases with no gene match: 5. In DNA, the CDR3 is TGTGCCAGCAGCTTATTAGCGGGGGGAGGGGAGCAGTTCTTC. Translated: CASSLLAGGGEQFF.

The rearrangement uses TRBV6-5 and TRBJ2-1; D is possibly TRBD1 (5 bases). V lost 2 bases and J 6 bases, leaving 11 bases between the germline ends. The CDR3 extends over 14 amino acids. Germline values: CDR1 MNHEY, CDR2 SVGAGI. The CDR3 bases are TGTGCCAGCAGTTACAGGGGAAGGGGCAATGAGCAGTTCTTC. This sequence encodes CASSYRGRGNEQFF.

The sample holds one count of this clone. The gene calls are TRBV5-5 and TRBJ2-3, with TRBD2 matching 13 bases. The CDR3 runs to 15 residues. J lost 4 bases, V lost 3 bases, and 2 bases had no gene match. Germline assignment: CDR1 SGHKS and CDR2 YYEKEE (reference sequence). This CDR3 is CASSWTSGSSDTQYF. The CDR3 nucleotides read TGTGCCAGCAGCTGGACTAGCGGGAGTTCAGATACGCAGTATTTT. Drawing the rest from reference TRBV5-5 and TRBJ2-3, the complete variable domain is DAGVTQSPTHLIKTRGQQVTLRCSPISGHKSVSWYQQVLGQGPQFIFQYYEKEERGRGNFPDRFSARQFPNYSSELNVNALLLGDSALYLCASSWTSGSSDTQYFGPGTRLTVL.

The chain couples TRBV6-5 to TRBJ2-5; the match to TRBD2 covers 10 bases. The germline gives CDR1 MNHEY, CDR2 SVGAGI. J was trimmed by 3 bases and V by 0 bases; bases with no gene match: 4. The CDR3 covers 16 residues. Written as DNA, the CDR3 is TGTGCCAGCAGTTACTCGAGCGGGGGGGTTAAAGAGACCCAGTACTTC. The encoded protein is CASSYSSGGVKETQYF.

This clone has just one count. The rearrangement uses TRBV6-5 and TRBJ2-2; 10 nucleotides agree with TRBD1. The CDR3 length is 15 residues. CDR1 is MNHEY, CDR2 SVGAGI, per germline. The V and J ends lost 5 bases and 4 bases, in that order; junction bases with no gene match: 4. Here the CDR3 reads CASSTRDRGTGELFF. Here the CDR3 DNA reads TGTGCCAGCAGTACCCGGGACAGGGGCACCGGGGAGCTGTTTTTT.

This clone was detected a few times. This chain connects TRBV7-3 to TRBJ2-7, with 12 bases identical to TRBD1. Trimming took 4 bases from V and 9 from J; bases not matched to a gene: 4. The CDR3 runs 13 residues. Germline V gene lookup returns CDR1 SGHTA and CDR2 FQGTGA. Here the CDR3 DNA reads TGTGCCAGCAGCTCCGGGACAGGGGGCTGGCAGTACTTC. Its translation is CASSSGTGGWQYF. Supplemented by reference TRBV7-3 and TRBJ2-7, the full variable domain reads GAGVSQTPSNKVTEKGKYVELRCDPISGHTALYWYRQSLGQGPEFLIYFQGTGAADDSGLPNDRFFAVRPEGSVSTLKIQRTERGDSAVYLCASSSGTGGWQYFGPGTRLTVT.

This clone was seen a single time. This chain joins TRBV6-5 and TRBJ1-5, with D uncertain. V lost 6 bases, J lost 2 bases, and 8 bases lay in between. Germline CDR1 MNHEY, CDR2 SVGAGI. The CDR3 has 13 amino acids. CDR3 protein: CASSRLRNQPQHF. The CDR3 bases are TGTGCCAGCAGCAGGCTGCGCAATCAGCCCCAGCATTTT.

The chain has TRBV6-5 and TRBJ2-7, with 10 bases that match TRBD1. Germline CDR1 MNHEY, CDR2 SVGAGI. CDR3 size: 15 residues. Trimming removed 7 bases from V and 4 bases from J; junction bases left unmatched: 10. The CDR3 DNA reads as TGTGCCAGCACCAGGGGGACAGGGGTAGGTTACGAGCAGTACTTC. It yields the protein CASTRGTGVGYEQYF.

This rearrangement joins TRBV4-1 to TRBJ1-4; D gene unclear. V lost 0 bases to trimming and J lost 3 bases, with 11 bases between them. Germline CDR1 reads MGHRA; CDR2 reads YSYEKL. The CDR3 runs to 16 residues. The DNA for the CDR3 is TGCGCCAGCAGCCAAGATCCCGGGATGCCTAATGAAAAACTGTTTTTT. Its translation is CASSQDPGMPNEKLFF.

The genes are TRBV6-5 and TRBJ2-7; TRBD1 might be the D (6 bases). Trimming stripped 6 bases from V and 0 bases from J, with 9 bases between. CDR1 and CDR2 (germline): MNHEY, SVGAGI. This CDR3 has 13 residues. The DNA for the CDR3 is TGTGCCAGCAGAAAGACAGGCTCCTACGAGCAGTACTTC. It is translated as CASRKTGSYEQYF.

This rearrangement joins TRBV5-1 to TRBJ2-7; 11 bases match TRBD2. The trim removed 4 bases at V and 4 bases at J, leaving 10 bases unmatched. This CDR3 contains 16 residues. The germline V gene encodes CDR1 SGHRS and CDR2 YFSETQ. CDR3 in DNA: TGCGCCAGCAGCCCGCTAGCGGGAGGACAAGGATACGAGCAGTACTTC. Its translation: CASSPLAGGQGYEQYF.

V and J are TRBV9 and TRBJ1-3; the D gene is possibly TRBD1 (5 bases). V dropped 0 bases and J dropped 0 bases, with 13 bases sitting between them. In germline, CDR1 is SGDLS, CDR2 YYNGEE. The CDR3 covers 17 residues. CDR3 bases: TGTGCCAGCAGCGTAGAAGGACACCAAAACTCTGGAAACACCATATATTTT. Amino acids: CASSVEGHQNSGNTIYF.

V and J are TRBV5-4 and TRBJ2-7; possibly TRBD1 for D (6 bases). Trimming took 3 bases from V and 5 from J, leaving 9 bases between them. Per germline, CDR1 SGHNT and CDR2 YYREEE (reference sequence). The CDR3 is 12 residues long. The CDR3 region has the DNA TGTGCCAGCAGCTCCAGGGGCAACGAGCAGTACTTC. Its translation: CASSSRGNEQYF.